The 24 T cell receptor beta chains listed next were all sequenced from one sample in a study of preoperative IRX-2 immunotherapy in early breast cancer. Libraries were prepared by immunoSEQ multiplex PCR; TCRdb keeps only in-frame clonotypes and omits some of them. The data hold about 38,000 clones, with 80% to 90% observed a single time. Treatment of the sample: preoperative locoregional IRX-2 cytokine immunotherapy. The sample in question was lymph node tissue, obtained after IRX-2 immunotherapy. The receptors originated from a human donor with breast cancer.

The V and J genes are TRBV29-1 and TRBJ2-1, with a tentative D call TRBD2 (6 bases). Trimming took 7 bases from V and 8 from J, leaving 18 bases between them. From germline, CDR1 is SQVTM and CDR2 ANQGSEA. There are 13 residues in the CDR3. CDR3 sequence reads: CSATSFSSDEQFF. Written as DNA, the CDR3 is TGCAGCGCGACTAGTTTCAGTTCCGATGAGCAGTTCTTC.

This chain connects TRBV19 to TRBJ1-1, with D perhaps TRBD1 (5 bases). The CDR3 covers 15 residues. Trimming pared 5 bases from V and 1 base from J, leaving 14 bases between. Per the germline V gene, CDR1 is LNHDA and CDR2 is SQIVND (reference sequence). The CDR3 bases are TGTGCCAGTAGTCAAGGACACCGGTGGAACACTGAAGCTTTCTTT. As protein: CASSQGHRWNTEAFF.

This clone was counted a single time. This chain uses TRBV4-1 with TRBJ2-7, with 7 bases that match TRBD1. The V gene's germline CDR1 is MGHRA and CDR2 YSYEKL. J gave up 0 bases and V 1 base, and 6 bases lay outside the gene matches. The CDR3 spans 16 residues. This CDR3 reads CASSQGDRVNSYEQYF. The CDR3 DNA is TGCGCCAGCAGCCAAGGAGACAGGGTAAACTCCTACGAGCAGTACTTC.

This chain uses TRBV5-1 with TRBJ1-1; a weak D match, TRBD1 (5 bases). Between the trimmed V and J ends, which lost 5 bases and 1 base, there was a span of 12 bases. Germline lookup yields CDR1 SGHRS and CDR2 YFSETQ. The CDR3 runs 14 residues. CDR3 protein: CASSWGLTNTEAFF. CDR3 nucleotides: TGCGCCAGCAGTTGGGGACTGACGAACACTGAAGCTTTCTTT. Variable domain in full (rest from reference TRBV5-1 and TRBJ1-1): KAGVTQTPRYLIKTRGQQVTLSCSPISGHRSVSWYQQTPGQGLQFLFEYFSETQRNKGNFPGRFSGRQFSNSRSEMNVSTLELGDSALYLCASSWGLTNTEAFFGQGTRLTVV.

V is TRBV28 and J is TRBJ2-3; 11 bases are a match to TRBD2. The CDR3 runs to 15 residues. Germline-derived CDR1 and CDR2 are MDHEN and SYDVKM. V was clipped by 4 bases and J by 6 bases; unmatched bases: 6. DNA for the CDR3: TGTGCCAGCAGTTCACAACTAGCGGGGGCGGATACGCAGTATTTT. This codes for CASSSQLAGADTQYF.

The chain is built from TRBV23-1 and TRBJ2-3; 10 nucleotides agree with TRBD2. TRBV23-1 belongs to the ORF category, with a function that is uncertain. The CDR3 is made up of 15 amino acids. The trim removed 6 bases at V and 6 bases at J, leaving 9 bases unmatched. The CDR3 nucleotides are TGCGCCAGCAGCCAAGACGGTAGCGGGGGGGATACGCAGTATTTT. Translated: CASSQDGSGGDTQYF.

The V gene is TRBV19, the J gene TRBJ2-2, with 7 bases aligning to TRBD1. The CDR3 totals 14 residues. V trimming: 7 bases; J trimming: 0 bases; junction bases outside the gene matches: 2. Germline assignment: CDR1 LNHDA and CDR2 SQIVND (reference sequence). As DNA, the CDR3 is TGTGCCAGTAACGGACAGGCGAACACCGGGGAGCTGTTTTTT. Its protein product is CASNGQANTGELFF.

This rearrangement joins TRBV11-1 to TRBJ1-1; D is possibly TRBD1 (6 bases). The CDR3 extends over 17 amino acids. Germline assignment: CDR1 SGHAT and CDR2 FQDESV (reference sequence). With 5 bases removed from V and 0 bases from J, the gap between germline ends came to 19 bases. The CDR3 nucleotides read TGTGCCAGCAGCCGGGGGGGAAAAAGGACAGTGAACACTGAAGCTTTCTTT. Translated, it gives CASSRGGKRTVNTEAFF.

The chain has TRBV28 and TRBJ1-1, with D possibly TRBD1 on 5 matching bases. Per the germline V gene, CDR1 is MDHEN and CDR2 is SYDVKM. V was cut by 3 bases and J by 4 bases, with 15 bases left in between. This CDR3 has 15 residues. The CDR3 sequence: CASSLGGTGSTEAFF. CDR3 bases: TGTGCCAGCAGTTTGGGGGGGACGGGGAGCACTGAAGCTTTCTTT.

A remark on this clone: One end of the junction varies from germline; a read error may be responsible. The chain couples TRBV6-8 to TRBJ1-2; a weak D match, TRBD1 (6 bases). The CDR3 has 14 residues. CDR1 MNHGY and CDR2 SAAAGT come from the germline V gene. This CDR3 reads CAISDWGRRDGYTF. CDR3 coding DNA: TGTGCCATCAGTGACTGGGGGCGCAGGGATGGCTACACCTTC.

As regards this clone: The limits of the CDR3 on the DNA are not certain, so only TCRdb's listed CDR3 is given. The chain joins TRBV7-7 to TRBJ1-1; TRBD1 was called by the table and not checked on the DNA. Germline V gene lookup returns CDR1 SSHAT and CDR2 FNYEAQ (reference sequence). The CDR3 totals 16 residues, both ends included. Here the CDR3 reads CASSTSGQGMNTEAFF.

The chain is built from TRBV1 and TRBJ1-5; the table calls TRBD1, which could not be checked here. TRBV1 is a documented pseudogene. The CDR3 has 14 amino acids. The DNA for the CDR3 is TGCGCCAGCAGCCAAGATAGGGGGTATCAGCCCCAGCATTTT. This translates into CASSQDRGYQPQHF.

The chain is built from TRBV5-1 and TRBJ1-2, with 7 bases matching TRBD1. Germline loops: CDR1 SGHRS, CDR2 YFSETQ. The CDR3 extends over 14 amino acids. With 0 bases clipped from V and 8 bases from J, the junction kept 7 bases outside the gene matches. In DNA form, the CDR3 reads TGCGCCAGCAGCTTGGTCCCAGGGGGATCCGGCTACACCTTC. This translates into CASSLVPGGSGYTF. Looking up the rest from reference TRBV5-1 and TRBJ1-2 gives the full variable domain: KAGVTQTPRYLIKTRGQQVTLSCSPISGHRSVSWYQQTPGQGLQFLFEYFSETQRNKGNFPGRFSGRQFSNSRSEMNVSTLELGDSALYLCASSLVPGGSGYTFGSGTRLTVV.

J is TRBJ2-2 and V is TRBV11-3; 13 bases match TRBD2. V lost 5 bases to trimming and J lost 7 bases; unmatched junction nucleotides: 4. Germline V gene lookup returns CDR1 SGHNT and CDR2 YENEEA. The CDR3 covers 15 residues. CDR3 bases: TGTGCCAGCAGCATCGGACTAGCGGGGGACGGGGAGCTGTTTTTT. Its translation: CASSIGLAGDGELFF.

CDR3 sequence (DNA): TGTGCCAGCAGTTACAGATCAAACTATGGCTACACCTTC. As protein: CASSYRSNYGYTF. The chain uses TRBV9 and TRBJ1-2, with D unclear. The CDR3 totals 13 residues. Trimming left V 5 bases short and J 2 bases short, with 10 bases between. Germline V CDR1 and CDR2: SGDLS, YYNGEE.

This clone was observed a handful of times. CDR3 coding DNA: TGTGCCAGCAGTGTTAGGGGTAAGAACACTGAAGCTTTCTTT. As protein: CASSVRGKNTEAFF. The chain combines TRBV6-8 with TRBJ1-1, with D possibly TRBD1 on 5 matching bases. CDR3 length: 14 amino acids. Germline-derived CDR1 and CDR2 are MNHGY and SAAAGT. V lost 5 bases, J lost 1 base, and 11 bases lay in between.

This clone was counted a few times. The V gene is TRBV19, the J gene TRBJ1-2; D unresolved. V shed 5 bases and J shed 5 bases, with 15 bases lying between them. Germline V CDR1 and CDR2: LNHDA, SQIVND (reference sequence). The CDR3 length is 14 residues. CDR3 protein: CASSSKEEEYGYTF. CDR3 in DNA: TGTGCCAGTAGTTCCAAGGAGGAGGAATATGGCTACACCTTC.

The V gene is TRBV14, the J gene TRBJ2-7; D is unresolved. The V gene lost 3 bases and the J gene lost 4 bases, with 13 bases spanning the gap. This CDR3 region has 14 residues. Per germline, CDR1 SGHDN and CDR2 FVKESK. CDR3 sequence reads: CASSQGRWGYEQYF. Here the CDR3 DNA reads TGTGCCAGCAGCCAGGGCCGATGGGGTTACGAGCAGTACTTC.

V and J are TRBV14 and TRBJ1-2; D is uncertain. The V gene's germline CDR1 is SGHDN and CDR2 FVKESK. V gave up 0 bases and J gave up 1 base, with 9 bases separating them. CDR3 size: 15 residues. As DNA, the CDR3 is TGTGCCAGCAGCCAAGATGGAAGCCGTAACTATGGCTACACCTTC. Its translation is CASSQDGSRNYGYTF.

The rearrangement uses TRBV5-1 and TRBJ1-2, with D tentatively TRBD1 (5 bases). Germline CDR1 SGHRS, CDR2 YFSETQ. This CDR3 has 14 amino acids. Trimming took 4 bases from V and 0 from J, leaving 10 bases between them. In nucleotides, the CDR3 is TGCGCCAGCAGCGTGACAGATACTAACTATGGCTACACCTTC. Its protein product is CASSVTDTNYGYTF. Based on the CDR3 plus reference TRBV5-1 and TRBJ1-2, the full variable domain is KAGVTQTPRYLIKTRGQQVTLSCSPISGHRSVSWYQQTPGQGLQFLFEYFSETQRNKGNFPGRFSGRQFSNSRSEMNVSTLELGDSALYLCASSVTDTNYGYTFGSGTRLTVV.

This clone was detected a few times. The DNA for the CDR3 is TGTGCCACCAGCAGAGATAAGTCAGGGCCCGGGTCCTACGAGCAGTACTTC. Protein sequence: CATSRDKSGPGSYEQYF. The chain joins TRBV15 to TRBJ2-7; TRBD1 might be the D (5 bases). The CDR3 is 17 amino acids. Trimming took off 0 bases at V and 1 base at J, with 16 bases between the two ends. Germline lookup yields CDR1 LNHNV and CDR2 YYDKDF (reference sequence).

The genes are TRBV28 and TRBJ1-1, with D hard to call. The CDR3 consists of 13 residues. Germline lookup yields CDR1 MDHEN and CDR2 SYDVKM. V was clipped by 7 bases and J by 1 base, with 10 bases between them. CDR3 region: CASTPPRNTEAFF. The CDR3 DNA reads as TGTGCCAGCACCCCCCCGAGGAACACTGAAGCTTTCTTT.

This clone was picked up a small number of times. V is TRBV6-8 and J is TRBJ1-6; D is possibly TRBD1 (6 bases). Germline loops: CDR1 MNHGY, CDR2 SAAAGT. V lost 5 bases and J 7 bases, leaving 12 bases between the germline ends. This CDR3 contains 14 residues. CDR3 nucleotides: TGTGCCAGCAGTCTAAGGGGGGCGAATTCACCCCTCCACTTT. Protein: CASSLRGANSPLHF.

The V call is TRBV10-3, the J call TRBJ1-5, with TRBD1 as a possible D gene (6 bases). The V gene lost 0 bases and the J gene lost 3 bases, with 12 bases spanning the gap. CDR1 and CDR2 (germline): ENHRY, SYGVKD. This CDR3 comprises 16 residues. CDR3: CAISESTQGHNQPQHF. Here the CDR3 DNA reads TGTGCCATCAGTGAGTCGACTCAGGGGCACAATCAGCCCCAGCATTTT.